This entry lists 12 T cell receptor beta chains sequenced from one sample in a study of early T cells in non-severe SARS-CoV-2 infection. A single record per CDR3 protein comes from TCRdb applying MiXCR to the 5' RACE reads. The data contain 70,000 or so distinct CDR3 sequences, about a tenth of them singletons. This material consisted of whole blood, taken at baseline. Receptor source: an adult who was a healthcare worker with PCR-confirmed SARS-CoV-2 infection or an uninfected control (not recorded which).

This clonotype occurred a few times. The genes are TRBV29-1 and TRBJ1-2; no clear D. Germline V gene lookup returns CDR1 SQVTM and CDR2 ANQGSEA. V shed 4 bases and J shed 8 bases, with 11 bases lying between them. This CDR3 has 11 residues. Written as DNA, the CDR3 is TGCAGCGTTGTAGGGCTCGAAGGCTACACCTTC. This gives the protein CSVVGLEGYTF. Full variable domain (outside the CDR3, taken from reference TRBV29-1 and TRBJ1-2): SAVISQKPSRDICQRGTSLTIQCQVDSQVTMMFWYRQQPGQSLTLIATANQGSEATYESGFVIDKFPISRPNLTFSTLTVSNMSPEDSSIYLCSVVGLEGYTFGSGTRLTVV.

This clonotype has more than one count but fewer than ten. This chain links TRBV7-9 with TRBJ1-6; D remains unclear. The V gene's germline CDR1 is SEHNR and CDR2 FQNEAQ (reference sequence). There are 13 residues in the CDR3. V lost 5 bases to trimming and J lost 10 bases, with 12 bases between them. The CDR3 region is CASSDRVRSPLHF. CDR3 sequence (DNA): TGTGCCAGCAGCGATAGGGTGCGGTCACCCCTCCACTTT.

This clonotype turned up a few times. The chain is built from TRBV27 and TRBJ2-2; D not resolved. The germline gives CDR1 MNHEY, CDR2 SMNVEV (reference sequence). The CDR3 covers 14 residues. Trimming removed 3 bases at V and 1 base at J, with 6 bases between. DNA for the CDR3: TGTGCCAGCAGTTTTTTAGGGAACACCGGGGAGCTGTTTTTT. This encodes CASSFLGNTGELFF.

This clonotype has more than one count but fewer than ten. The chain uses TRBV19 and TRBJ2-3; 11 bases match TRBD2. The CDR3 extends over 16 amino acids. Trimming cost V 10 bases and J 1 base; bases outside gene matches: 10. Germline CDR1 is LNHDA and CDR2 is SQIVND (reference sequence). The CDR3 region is CATVAGGPGGTDTQYF. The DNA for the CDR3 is TGTGCCACCGTAGCGGGGGGGCCCGGTGGCACAGATACGCAGTATTTT.

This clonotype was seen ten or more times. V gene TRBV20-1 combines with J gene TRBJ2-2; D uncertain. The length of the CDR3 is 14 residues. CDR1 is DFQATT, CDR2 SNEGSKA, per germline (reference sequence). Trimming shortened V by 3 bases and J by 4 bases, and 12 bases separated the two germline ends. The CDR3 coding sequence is TGCAGTGCTAGTAAAAAAGTCTTCACCGGGGAGCTGTTTTTT. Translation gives CSASKKVFTGELFF.

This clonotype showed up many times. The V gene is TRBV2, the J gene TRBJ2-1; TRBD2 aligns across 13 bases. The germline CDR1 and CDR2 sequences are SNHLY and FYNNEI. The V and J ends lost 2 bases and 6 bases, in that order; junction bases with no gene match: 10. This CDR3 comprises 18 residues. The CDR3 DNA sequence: TGTGCCAGCAGTGAAAGGGCCAGTACTAGCGGGGGGGCCAATGAGCAGTTCTTC. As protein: CASSERASTSGGANEQFF.

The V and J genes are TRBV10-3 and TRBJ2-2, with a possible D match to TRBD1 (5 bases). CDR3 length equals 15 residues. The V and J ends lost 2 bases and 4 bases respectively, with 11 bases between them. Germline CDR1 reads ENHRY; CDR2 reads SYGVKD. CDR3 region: CAISEQGRVTGELFF. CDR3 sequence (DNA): TGTGCCATCAGTGAGCAGGGCCGGGTCACCGGGGAGCTGTTTTTT.

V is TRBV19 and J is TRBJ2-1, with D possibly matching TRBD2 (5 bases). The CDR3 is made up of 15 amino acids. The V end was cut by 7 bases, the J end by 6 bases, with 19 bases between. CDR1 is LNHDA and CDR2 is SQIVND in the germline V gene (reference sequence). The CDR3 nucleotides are TGTGCCAGTATGTCCGCGGGTTTTGCTCGCAATGAGCAGTTCTTC. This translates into CASMSAGFARNEQFF.

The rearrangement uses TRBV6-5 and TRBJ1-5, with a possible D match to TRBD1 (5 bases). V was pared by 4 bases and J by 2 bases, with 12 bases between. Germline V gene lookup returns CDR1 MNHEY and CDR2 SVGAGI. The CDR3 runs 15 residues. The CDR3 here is CASSFGGSRNQPQHF. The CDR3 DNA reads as TGTGCCAGCAGTTTCGGGGGATCGCGCAATCAGCCCCAGCATTTT.

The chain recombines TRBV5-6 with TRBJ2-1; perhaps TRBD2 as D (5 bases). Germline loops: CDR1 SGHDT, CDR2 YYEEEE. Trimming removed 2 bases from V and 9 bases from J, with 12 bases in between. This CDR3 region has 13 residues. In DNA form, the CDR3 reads TGTGCCAGCAGCTTTGTGCAGGCGGGTGAGCAGTTCTTC. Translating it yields CASSFVQAGEQFF. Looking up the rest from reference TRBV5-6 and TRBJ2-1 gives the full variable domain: DAGVTQSPTHLIKTRGQQVTLRCSPKSGHDTVSWYQQALGQGPQFIFQYYEEEERQRGNFPDRFSGHQFPNYSSELNVNALLLGDSALYLCASSFVQAGEQFFGPGTRLTVL.

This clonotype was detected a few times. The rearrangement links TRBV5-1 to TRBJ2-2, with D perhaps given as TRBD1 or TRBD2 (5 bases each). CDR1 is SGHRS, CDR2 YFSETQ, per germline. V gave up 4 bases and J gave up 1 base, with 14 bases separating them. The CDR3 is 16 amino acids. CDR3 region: CASSRSGTLNTGELFF. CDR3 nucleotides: TGCGCCAGCAGCCGCTCTGGGACCCTGAACACCGGGGAGCTGTTTTTT.

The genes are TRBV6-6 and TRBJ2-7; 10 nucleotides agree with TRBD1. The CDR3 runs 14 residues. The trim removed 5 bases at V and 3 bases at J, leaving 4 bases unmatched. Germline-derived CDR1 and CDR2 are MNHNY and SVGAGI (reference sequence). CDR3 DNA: TGTGCCAGCAGTCATGGGACAGGGGACTACGAGCAGTACTTC. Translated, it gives CASSHGTGDYEQYF.